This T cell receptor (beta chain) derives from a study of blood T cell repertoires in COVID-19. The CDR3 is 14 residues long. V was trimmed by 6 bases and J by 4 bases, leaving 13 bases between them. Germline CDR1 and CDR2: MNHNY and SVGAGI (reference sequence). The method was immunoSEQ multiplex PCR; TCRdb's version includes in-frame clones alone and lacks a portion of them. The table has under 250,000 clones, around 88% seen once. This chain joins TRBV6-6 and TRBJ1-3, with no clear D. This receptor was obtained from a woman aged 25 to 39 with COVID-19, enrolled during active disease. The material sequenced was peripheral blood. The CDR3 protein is CASRLPHGGNTIYF. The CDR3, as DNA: TGTGCCAGCAGACTACCCCATGGGGGAAACACCATATATTTT.